The 27 T cell receptor beta chains reported below all come from one sample, sequenced in a study of blood T cell repertoires in COVID-19. Only in-frame clones appear in the TCRdb table, and some are missing; sequencing was by immunoSEQ multiplex PCR. Here the sample spans more than 95,000 clones, approximately 88% being singletons. Material for sequencing was peripheral blood. The receptors were sampled from a human donor in a cohort sampled during active COVID-19.

This sequence joins TRBV4-1 and TRBJ2-1, with 13 bases identical to TRBD2. The CDR3 sequence is 18 residues long. The V gene end was trimmed by 2 bases and the J gene end by 5 bases; junction bases not matched to a gene: 9. Germline lookup yields CDR1 MGHRA and CDR2 YSYEKL. CDR3 DNA sequence: TGCGCCAGCAGCCAATCCCAACTAGCGGGGGGGTGGAACAATGAGCAGTTCTTC. Protein: CASSQSQLAGGWNNEQFF.

V usage is TRBV9 and J usage is TRBJ1-6, with D tentatively TRBD1 (6 bases). Trimming removed 0 bases from V and 7 bases from J, with 11 bases in between. The CDR3 extends over 15 amino acids. Germline CDR1 SGDLS, CDR2 YYNGEE. The chain's CDR3 is CASSVDGQQNSPLHF. The CDR3 nucleotides read TGTGCCAGCAGCGTAGACGGACAGCAGAATTCACCCCTCCACTTT. Full variable domain (rest looked up from reference TRBV9 and TRBJ1-6): DSGVTQTPKHLITATGQRVTLRCSPRSGDLSVYWYQQSLDQGLQFLIQYYNGEERAKGNILERFSAQQFPDLHSELNLSSLELGDSALYFCASSVDGQQNSPLHFGNGTRLTVT.

With regard to this clone: A junction boundary mismatches the germline segment, possibly from a read error. This chain links TRBV28 with TRBJ1-2; TRBD1 agrees at 7 bases. CDR3 size: 12 residues. Germline V lookup: CDR1 MDHEN, CDR2 SYDVKM. In DNA form, the CDR3 reads TGTGCCAGCAGTTTAGGAGGGAGACAGGGTTCTTTC. Translated: CASSLGGRQGSF.

The chain uses TRBV18 and TRBJ1-1; D perhaps matches TRBD1 (6 bases). V gave up 3 bases and J gave up 2 bases, with 16 bases separating them. Per the germline V gene, CDR1 is KGHSH and CDR2 is LQKENI. The CDR3 loop spans 16 amino acids. CDR3 sequence: CASSPLGRGSNTEAFF. The CDR3 DNA is TGTGCCAGCTCACCGCTCGGGAGGGGGTCAAACACTGAAGCTTTCTTT.

The V gene is TRBV3-1 (or the pseudogene TRBV3-2), the J gene TRBJ1-1, with D uncertain. V was shortened by 4 bases and J by 4 bases, with 10 bases between the two germline ends. Germline V gives CDR1 LGHDT, CDR2 YNNKEL (reference sequence). This CDR3 spans 13 amino acids. CDR3 coding DNA: TGTGCCAGCAGCCTCGGTAGTACCACTGAAGCTTTCTTT. Translating gives CASSLGSTTEAFF.

V is TRBV28 and J is TRBJ2-7; a possible D gene is TRBD1 (5 bases). Deletions cut 10 bases from V and 2 bases from J, with 15 bases between. There are 13 residues in the CDR3. CDR1 MDHEN and CDR2 SYDVKM come from the germline V gene. CDR3 residues: CATGRQMAYEQYF. The DNA for the CDR3 is TGTGCCACCGGAAGACAGATGGCCTACGAGCAGTACTTC.

The rearrangement links TRBV5-6 to TRBJ1-5; 8 nucleotides agree with TRBD1. Germline V lookup: CDR1 SGHDT, CDR2 YYEEEE. The CDR3 loop spans 13 amino acids. V was pared by 4 bases and J by 9 bases, with 6 bases of the junction left unmatched. The CDR3 loop is CASSIRQGRPQHF. CDR3 in DNA: TGTGCCAGCAGCATCAGACAGGGGAGGCCCCAGCATTTT.

The V gene is TRBV2, the J gene TRBJ1-5, with a tentative D call TRBD1 (5 bases). The CDR3 totals 17 residues. CDR1 is SNHLY and CDR2 is FYNNEI in the germline V gene. Trimming pared 2 bases from V and 3 bases from J, leaving 17 bases between. CDR3 sequence: CASSEIPGTRINQPQHF. The CDR3 DNA reads as TGTGCCAGCAGTGAAATCCCTGGGACTAGGATCAATCAGCCCCAGCATTTT. The full variable domain, in which reference TRBV2 and TRBJ1-5 provide the parts outside the CDR3, is EPEVTQTPSHQVTQMGQEVILRCVPISNHLYFYWYRQILGQKVEFLVSFYNNEISEKSEIFDDQFSVERPDGSNFTLKIRSTKLEDSAMYFCASSEIPGTRINQPQHFGDGTRLSIL.

The chain has TRBV5-1 and TRBJ2-3; 8 bases match TRBD2. V lost 6 bases, J lost 1 base, and 4 bases stayed unmatched. Germline CDR1 reads SGHRS; CDR2 reads YFSETQ. This CDR3 is built from 14 residues. The DNA for the CDR3 is TGCGCCAGCACCCGGGGGGGCGGCACAGATACGCAGTATTTT. It specifies CASTRGGGTDTQYF.

The chain links TRBV14 to TRBJ1-4; 10 bases fit TRBD1. The CDR3 contains 16 residues. V trimming: 0 bases; J trimming: 5 bases; junction bases outside the gene matches: 3. CDR1 is SGHDN, CDR2 FVKESK, per germline. The CDR3 region is CASSQDVGQGNEKLFF. The CDR3 DNA follows: TGTGCCAGCAGCCAAGACGTGGGACAGGGGAATGAAAAACTGTTTTTT.

This chain joins TRBV9 and TRBJ2-1; 7 bases align to TRBD2. The ends lost 4 bases at V and 9 bases at J; junction bases unmatched: 7. The CDR3 covers 13 residues. From germline, CDR1 is SGDLS and CDR2 YYNGEE. The CDR3 protein is CASSIDPGGEQFF. The CDR3 DNA reads TGTGCCAGCAGCATAGACCCGGGGGGTGAGCAGTTCTTC. The full variable domain, rest sourced from reference TRBV9 and TRBJ2-1, is DSGVTQTPKHLITATGQRVTLRCSPRSGDLSVYWYQQSLDQGLQFLIQYYNGEERAKGNILERFSAQQFPDLHSELNLSSLELGDSALYFCASSIDPGGEQFFGPGTRLTVL.

The gene calls are TRBV19 and TRBJ1-4; TRBD1 matches 8 bases. The CDR3 loop spans 14 amino acids. The germline gives CDR1 LNHDA, CDR2 SQIVND (reference sequence). J lost 8 bases, V lost 4 bases, and 6 bases had no gene match. The CDR3 sequence is CASSTTGVREKLFF. The CDR3 nucleotides read TGTGCCAGTAGTACGACAGGGGTGAGGGAAAAACTGTTTTTT.

The V call is TRBV11-3, the J call TRBJ2-2; 9 positions match TRBD2. The CDR3 consists of 16 residues. The V segment lost 2 bases and the J segment 6 bases; nucleotides outside the gene matches: 7. The germline gives CDR1 SGHNT, CDR2 YENEEA. CDR3 coding DNA: TGTGCCAGCAGCTTATTGGGACTAGCCGCCTCCGGGGAGCTGTTTTTT. Encoded protein: CASSLLGLAASGELFF.

The chain is built from TRBV19 and TRBJ2-1, with D tentatively TRBD1 (6 bases). V gave up 3 bases and J gave up 2 bases, with 17 bases separating them. The CDR3 covers 17 residues. CDR1 and CDR2 from the germline V gene are LNHDA and SQIVND (reference sequence). CDR3 in DNA: TGTGCCAGTAGTATGGTCCGGAGCCGGACAGCCTACAATGAGCAGTTCTTC. Protein: CASSMVRSRTAYNEQFF.

This clone has a single count. This rearrangement joins TRBV2 to TRBJ2-3, with D hard to call. V lost 3 bases, J lost 3 bases, and 10 bases lay in between. In germline, CDR1 is SNHLY, CDR2 FYNNEI. This CDR3 is built from 14 residues. The CDR3 nucleotides read TGTGCCAGCAGTGAGGGCGACCCGACAGATACGCAGTATTTT. This gives the protein CASSEGDPTDTQYF.

This clone has only a few counts. The rearrangement uses TRBV7-6 and TRBJ2-1, with D perhaps TRBD2 (6 bases). This CDR3 contains 15 residues. Germline V gene data show CDR1 as SGHVS and CDR2 as FNYEAQ. V was clipped by 6 bases and J by 9 bases, with 21 bases between them. CDR3 sequence (DNA): TGTGCCAGCAGAGGGACGACTAGTAGTTTCGGTGAGCAGTTCTTC. This encodes CASRGTTSSFGEQFF.

CDR3 coding DNA: TGTGCCAGCACTGGGACAGGAGGTGGCTACACCTTC. It specifies CASTGTGGGYTF. This chain links TRBV12-3 or TRBV12-4 with TRBJ1-2; 8 nucleotides line up with TRBD1. V shed 7 bases, J shed 7 bases, and the junction held 5 bases outside the gene matches. CDR3 length: 12 residues.

This chain uses TRBV24-1 with TRBJ2-5; TRBD1 is a possible D gene (5 bases). The CDR3 length is 16 residues. V lost 3 bases and J 3 bases, leaving 16 bases between the germline ends. CDR1 and CDR2 (germline): KGHDR, SFDVKD. The CDR3 loop reads CATSDMGLRGKETQYF. The CDR3, as DNA: TGTGCCACCAGTGATATGGGGCTCCGAGGAAAAGAGACCCAGTACTTC.

V is TRBV11-2 and J is TRBJ1-4; a weak D match, TRBD1 (5 bases). With 2 bases removed from V and 8 bases from J, the gap between germline ends came to 12 bases. CDR3 length: 14 amino acids. Germline CDR1 is SGHAT and CDR2 is FQNNGV. CDR3 coding DNA: TGTGCCAGCAGCTTACAGGCAGGGTGGGAAAAACTGTTTTTT. Translating it yields CASSLQAGWEKLFF.

V is TRBV19 and J is TRBJ2-7; a weak D match, TRBD1 (6 bases). Germline V gene sequence: CDR1 LNHDA, CDR2 SQIVND (reference sequence). Trimming cost V 11 bases and J 6 bases, with 23 bases left between them. This CDR3 is 14 amino acids long. The CDR3 region is CAGGQSPDFCEQYF. CDR3 bases: TGTGCCGGTGGACAGTCCCCCGACTTCTGCGAGCAGTACTTC.

The V gene is TRBV2, the J gene TRBJ1-5; D perhaps matches TRBD1 (6 bases). V dropped 5 bases and J dropped 0 bases, with 11 bases sitting between them. Germline CDR1 reads SNHLY; CDR2 reads FYNNEI. The CDR3 length is 15 residues. CDR3 sequence reads: CASSQDSHSNQPQHF. The CDR3 region has the DNA TGTGCCAGCAGTCAGGACAGCCATAGCAATCAGCCCCAGCATTTT.

The V and J genes are TRBV4-2 and TRBJ1-1, with 9 positions matching TRBD1. V lost 0 bases and J lost 8; bases outside the gene matches: 7. CDR3 length: 15 residues. CDR1 is LGHNA and CDR2 is YNFKEQ in the germline V gene. CDR3 protein: CASSQDLNRGQEAFF. Here the CDR3 DNA reads TGTGCCAGCAGCCAAGATCTAAACAGGGGGCAGGAAGCTTTCTTT.

V is TRBV28 and J is TRBJ1-4, with 7 bases aligning to TRBD1. In germline, CDR1 is MDHEN, CDR2 SYDVKM. The CDR3 runs to 14 residues. V gave up 2 bases and J gave up 8 bases; unmatched junction bases: 5. CDR3 sequence (DNA): TGTGCCAGCAGTTTAGACAGGGTAAACGAAAAACTGTTTTTT. Translating it yields CASSLDRVNEKLFF.

As DNA, the CDR3 is TGTGCCAGCAGTCTCATGGACAGGGGCGGCTACACCTTC. It translates to CASSLMDRGGYTF. The J gene is TRBJ1-2, the V gene TRBV28; 9 bases align to TRBD1. With 5 bases clipped from V and 8 bases from J, the junction kept 6 bases outside the gene matches. Germline V gene lookup returns CDR1 MDHEN and CDR2 SYDVKM. This CDR3 has 13 amino acids.

J is TRBJ2-7 and V is TRBV28, with a tentative D call TRBD1 (8 bases). V lost 5 bases and J 5 bases, leaving 22 bases between the germline ends. Germline V lookup: CDR1 MDHEN, CDR2 SYDVKM. The CDR3 covers 16 residues. The CDR3 is CASSPGGRTGRDEQYF. DNA for the CDR3: TGTGCCAGCAGTCCAGGGGGGAGGACAGGGAGGGACGAGCAGTACTTC.

V is TRBV10-3 and J is TRBJ2-2; D perhaps matches TRBD1 (6 bases). V gave up 7 bases and J gave up 4 bases, with 13 bases separating them. Germline V gene sequence: CDR1 ENHRY, CDR2 SYGVKD. The CDR3 sequence is 14 residues long. The CDR3 coding sequence is TGTGCCATCACTAGGAAAGGGGGCACCGGGGAGCTGTTTTTT. Amino acids: CAITRKGGTGELFF.

The V call is TRBV7-8, the J call TRBJ2-7; 14 bases map to TRBD2. CDR1 and CDR2 from the germline V gene are SGHVS and FQNEAQ. V was pared by 1 base and J by 3 bases, with 2 bases of the junction left unmatched. This CDR3 is 16 amino acids long. The CDR3 reads CASSLGTSGGLYEQYF. In nucleotides, the CDR3 is TGTGCCAGCAGCTTAGGGACTAGCGGGGGGCTCTACGAGCAGTACTTC.